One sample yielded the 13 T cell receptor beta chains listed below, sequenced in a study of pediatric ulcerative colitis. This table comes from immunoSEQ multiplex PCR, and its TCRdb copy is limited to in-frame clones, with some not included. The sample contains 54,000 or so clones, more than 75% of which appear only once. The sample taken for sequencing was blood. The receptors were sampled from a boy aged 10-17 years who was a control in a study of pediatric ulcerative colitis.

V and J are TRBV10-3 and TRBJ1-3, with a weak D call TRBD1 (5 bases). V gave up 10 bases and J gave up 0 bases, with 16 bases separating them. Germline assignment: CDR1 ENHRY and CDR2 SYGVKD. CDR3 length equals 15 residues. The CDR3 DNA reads TGTGCCACGTCGACAGCCACAAACTCTGGAAACACCATATATTTT. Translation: CATSTATNSGNTIYF.

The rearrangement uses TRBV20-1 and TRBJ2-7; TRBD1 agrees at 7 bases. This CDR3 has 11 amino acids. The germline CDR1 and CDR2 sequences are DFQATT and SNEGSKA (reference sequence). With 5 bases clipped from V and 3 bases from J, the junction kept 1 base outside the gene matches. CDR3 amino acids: CSARDSYEQYF. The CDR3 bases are TGCAGTGCTCGGGACAGCTACGAGCAGTACTTC.

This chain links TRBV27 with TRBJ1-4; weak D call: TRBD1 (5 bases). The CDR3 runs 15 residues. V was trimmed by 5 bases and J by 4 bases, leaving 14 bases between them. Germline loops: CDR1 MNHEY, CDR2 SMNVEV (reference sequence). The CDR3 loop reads CASSLSGTYNEKLFF. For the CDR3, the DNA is TGTGCCAGCAGTCTTAGTGGGACGTATAATGAAAAACTGTTTTTT.

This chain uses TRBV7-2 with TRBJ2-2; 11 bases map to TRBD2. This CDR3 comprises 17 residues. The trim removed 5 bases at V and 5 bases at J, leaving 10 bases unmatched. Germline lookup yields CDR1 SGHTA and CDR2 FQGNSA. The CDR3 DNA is TGTGCCAGCAGCACCTTACTAGCGGGAGTTGGTACCGGGGAGCTGTTTTTT. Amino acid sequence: CASSTLLAGVGTGELFF.

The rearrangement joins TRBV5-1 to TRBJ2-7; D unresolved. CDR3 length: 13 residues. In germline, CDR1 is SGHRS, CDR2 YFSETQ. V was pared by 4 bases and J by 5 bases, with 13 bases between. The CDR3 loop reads CASSPSGLDEQYF. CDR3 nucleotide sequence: TGCGCCAGCAGCCCGTCAGGATTAGACGAGCAGTACTTC.

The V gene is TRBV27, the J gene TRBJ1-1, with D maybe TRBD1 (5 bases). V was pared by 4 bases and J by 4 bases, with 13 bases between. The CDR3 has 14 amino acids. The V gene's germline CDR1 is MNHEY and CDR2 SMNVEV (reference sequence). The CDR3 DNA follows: TGTGCCAGCAGTTCGGTGGGGGATGGCACTGAAGCTTTCTTT. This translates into CASSSVGDGTEAFF.

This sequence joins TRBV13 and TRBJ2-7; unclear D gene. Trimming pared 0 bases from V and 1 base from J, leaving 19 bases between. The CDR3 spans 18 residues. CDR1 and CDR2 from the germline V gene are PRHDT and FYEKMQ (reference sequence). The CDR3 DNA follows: TGTGCCAGCAGCTTAGGCCCCTCGCCTGGCTCCCTATCCTACGAGCAGTACTTC. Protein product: CASSLGPSPGSLSYEQYF.

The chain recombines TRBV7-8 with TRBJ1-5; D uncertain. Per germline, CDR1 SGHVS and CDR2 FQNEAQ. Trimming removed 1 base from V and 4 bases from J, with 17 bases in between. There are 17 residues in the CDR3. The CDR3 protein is CASSLVRLGRPNQPQHF. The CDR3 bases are TGTGCCAGCAGCTTAGTTCGTTTAGGCAGACCGAATCAGCCCCAGCATTTT.

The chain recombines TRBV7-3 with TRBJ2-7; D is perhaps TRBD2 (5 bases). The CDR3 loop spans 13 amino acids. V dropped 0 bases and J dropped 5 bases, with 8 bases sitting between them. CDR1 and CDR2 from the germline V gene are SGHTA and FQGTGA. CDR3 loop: CASSLTPGNEQYF. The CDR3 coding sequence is TGTGCCAGCAGCTTAACGCCGGGGAACGAGCAGTACTTC.

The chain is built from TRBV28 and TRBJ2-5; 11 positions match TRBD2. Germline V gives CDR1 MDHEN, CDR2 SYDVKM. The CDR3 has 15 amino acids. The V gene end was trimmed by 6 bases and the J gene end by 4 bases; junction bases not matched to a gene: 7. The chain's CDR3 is CASRLAGVGIETQYF. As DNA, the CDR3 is TGTGCCAGCAGACTAGCGGGAGTGGGTATAGAGACCCAGTACTTC.

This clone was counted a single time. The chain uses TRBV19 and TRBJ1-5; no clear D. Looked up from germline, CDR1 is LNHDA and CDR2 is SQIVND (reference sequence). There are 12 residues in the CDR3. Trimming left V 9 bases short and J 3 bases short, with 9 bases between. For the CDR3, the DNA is TGTGCCAGCGGCCCCCACAATCAGCCCCAGCATTTT. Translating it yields CASGPHNQPQHF.

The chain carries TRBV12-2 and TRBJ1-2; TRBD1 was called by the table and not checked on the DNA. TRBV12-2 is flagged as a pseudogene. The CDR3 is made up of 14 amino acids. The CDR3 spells CASRLGGPNYGYTF. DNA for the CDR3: TGTGCAAGTCGCTTAGGGGGGCCTAACTATGGCTACACCTTC.

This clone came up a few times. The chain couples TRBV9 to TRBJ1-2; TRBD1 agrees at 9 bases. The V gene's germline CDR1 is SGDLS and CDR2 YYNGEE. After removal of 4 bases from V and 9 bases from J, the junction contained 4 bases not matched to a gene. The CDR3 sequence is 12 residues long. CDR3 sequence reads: CASSPGQGRYTF. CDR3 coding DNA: TGTGCCAGCAGCCCGGGACAGGGTCGCTACACCTTC.